One sample yielded the 18 T cell receptor beta chains listed below, sequenced in a study of Ad26.COV2.S vaccination and SARS-CoV-2 variants. Treatment denoted: around 19 received Ad26.COV2.S at low or high dose, single or two shots; about 5 received placebo; per-sample allocation not given. Sampling was performed 63 days after the first vaccine or placebo injection. The table came from immunoSEQ multiplex PCR; TCRdb's copy has only in-frame clones and leaves some out. Of 400,000 to 450,000 clones detected, about 92% appear once; the ten largest clones hold about 1.6%. The input for sequencing was peripheral blood, taken in a trial of Ad26.COV2.S vaccine versus placebo. The receptors were sampled from a person between 18 and 65 years old who received the Ad26.COV2.S COVID-19 vaccine or a placebo.

V usage is TRBV5-1 and J usage is TRBJ2-3, with D unresolved. The CDR3 is made up of 13 amino acids. With 0 bases removed from V and 2 bases from J, the gap between germline ends came to 4 bases. The germline CDR1 and CDR2 sequences are SGHRS and YFSETQ. CDR3 DNA sequence: TGCGCCAGCAGCTTGGCCCCCACAGATACGCAGTATTTT. Encoded protein: CASSLAPTDTQYF.

The chain is built from TRBV30 and TRBJ1-5; D is perhaps TRBD1 (6 bases). Germline V lookup: CDR1 GTSNPN, CDR2 SVGIG (reference sequence). The ends were cut back, 1 base at V and 4 bases at J, with 11 bases in the middle. The CDR3 loop spans 14 amino acids. CDR3 amino acids: CAWSAGVGNQPQHF. The CDR3, as DNA: TGTGCCTGGAGTGCAGGGGTAGGGAATCAGCCCCAGCATTTT. Based on the CDR3 plus reference TRBV30 and TRBJ1-5, the full variable domain is SQTIHQWPATLVQPVGSPLSLECTVEGTSNPNLYWYRQAAGRGLQLLFYSVGIGQISSEVPQNLSASRPQDRQFILSSKKLLLSDSGFYLCAWSAGVGNQPQHFGDGTRLSIL.

V and J are TRBV5-1 and TRBJ2-3, with D possibly matching TRBD2 (5 bases). V dropped 4 bases and J dropped 1 base, with 16 bases sitting between them. The CDR3 has 16 residues. Per germline, CDR1 SGHRS and CDR2 YFSETQ. The DNA for the CDR3 is TGCGCCAGCAGCCAGCGCCTAGCCCCTGGCACAGATACGCAGTATTTT. Translated, it gives CASSQRLAPGTDTQYF.

The J gene is TRBJ1-3, the V gene TRBV4-1; D unclear. The CDR3 totals 17 residues. Germline V gene lookup returns CDR1 MGHRA and CDR2 YSYEKL. V lost 4 bases and J lost 0, with 16 bases in between. CDR3 protein: CASSPVEYSLSGNTIYF. The CDR3 DNA is TGCGCCAGCAGCCCCGTTGAGTACTCGCTCTCTGGAAACACCATATATTTT.

The chain has TRBV4-3 and TRBJ1-1; D is uncertain. Germline lookup yields CDR1 LGHNA and CDR2 YSLEER. The CDR3 extends over 16 amino acids. Trimming stripped 0 bases from V and 0 bases from J, with 11 bases between. CDR3 in amino acids: CASSQEAGRMNTEAFF. The CDR3 region has the DNA TGCGCCAGCAGCCAAGAAGCGGGCCGGATGAACACTGAAGCTTTCTTT.

V usage is TRBV11-2 and J usage is TRBJ2-2; D call uncertain. With 5 bases removed from V and 9 bases from J, the gap between germline ends came to 13 bases. CDR1 SGHAT and CDR2 FQNNGV come from the germline V gene. The CDR3 has 13 residues. The CDR3 region has the DNA TGTGCCAGCAGCCCATTGACTGGGAGGGAGCTGTTTTTT. Protein product: CASSPLTGRELFF.

The rearrangement uses TRBV19 and TRBJ2-1; 12 positions agree with TRBD2. Germline loops: CDR1 LNHDA, CDR2 SQIVND (reference sequence). This CDR3 region has 13 residues. Trimming cost V 10 bases and J 6 bases; bases outside gene matches: 4. DNA of the CDR3: TGTGCCACAACTAGCGGGGGGATCAATGAGCAGTTCTTC. Protein product: CATTSGGINEQFF.

The rearrangement links TRBV27 to TRBJ2-4; D is unresolved. The CDR3 consists of 14 residues. Germline-derived CDR1 and CDR2 are MNHEY and SMNVEV (reference sequence). The germline V and J ends were trimmed by 6 bases and 0 bases, with 9 bases remaining between them. The CDR3 protein is CASSPGLAKNIQYF. CDR3 in DNA: TGTGCCAGCAGCCCTGGTCTAGCCAAAAACATTCAGTACTTC.

The V call is TRBV18, the J call TRBJ2-1; 10 bases are a match to TRBD2. V was pared by 2 bases and J by 2 bases, with 3 bases of the junction left unmatched. Germline loops: CDR1 KGHSH, CDR2 LQKENI. The CDR3 runs to 16 residues. The CDR3 sequence is CASSPIAGGTYNEQFF. As DNA, the CDR3 is TGTGCCAGCTCACCAATAGCGGGGGGAACCTACAATGAGCAGTTCTTC.

The rearrangement links TRBV27 to TRBJ1-2; 7 bases line up with TRBD1. This CDR3 comprises 15 residues. Germline V gene data show CDR1 as MNHEY and CDR2 as SMNVEV (reference sequence). J lost 3 bases, V lost 5 bases, and 9 bases had no gene match. CDR3 region: CASSPYLQGHYGYTF. CDR3 sequence (DNA): TGTGCCAGCAGTCCTTACTTACAGGGGCACTATGGCTACACCTTC.

J is TRBJ1-2 and V is TRBV18; a possible D gene is TRBD1 (5 bases). The germline gives CDR1 KGHSH, CDR2 LQKENI. The CDR3 is made up of 15 amino acids. The germline V and J ends were trimmed by 2 bases and 6 bases, with 16 bases remaining between them. CDR3 sequence: CASSPWEGPTDGYTF. CDR3 nucleotide sequence: TGTGCCAGCTCACCATGGGAGGGGCCGACGGATGGCTACACCTTC. Based on the CDR3 plus reference TRBV18 and TRBJ1-2, the full variable domain is NAGVMQNPRHLVRRRGQEARLRCSPMKGHSHVYWYRQLPEEGLKFMVYLQKENIIDESGMPKERFSAEFPKEGPSILRIQQVVRGDSAAYFCASSPWEGPTDGYTFGSGTRLTVV.

The chain couples TRBV9 to TRBJ1-1; no clear D. V lost 1 base to trimming and J lost 2 bases, with 6 bases between them. There are 13 residues in the CDR3. Germline loops: CDR1 SGDLS, CDR2 YYNGEE. The CDR3 is CASSVHQNTEAFF. The CDR3 DNA reads as TGTGCCAGCAGCGTACACCAAAACACTGAAGCTTTCTTT.

The chain combines TRBV7-8 with TRBJ2-2; D could derive from TRBD1 or TRBD2 (6 bases each). CDR3 length: 17 amino acids. V gave up 1 base and J gave up 6 bases, with 18 bases separating them. Germline lookup yields CDR1 SGHVS and CDR2 FQNEAQ. CDR3 in DNA: TGTGCCAGCAGCTTAGTTGGGGGGCGTATGGACCCCGGGGAGCTGTTTTTT. Protein product: CASSLVGGRMDPGELFF.

The V and J genes are TRBV10-1 and TRBJ1-5, with D hard to call. CDR3 length equals 17 residues. The V gene lost 11 bases and the J gene lost 6 bases, with 29 bases spanning the gap. The germline gives CDR1 WNHNN, CDR2 SYGVQD (reference sequence). CDR3 region: CARWEARTQDISQPQHF. Written as DNA, the CDR3 is TGCGCCCGCTGGGAAGCGAGGACCCAAGACATTTCTCAGCCCCAGCATTTT.

The chain links TRBV14 to TRBJ2-2; D uncertain. The CDR3 has 15 residues. V lost 1 base to trimming and J lost 5 bases, with 11 bases between them. Germline V lookup: CDR1 SGHDN, CDR2 FVKESK. The CDR3 sequence is CASSQVAAGTGELFF. For the CDR3, the DNA is TGTGCCAGCAGCCAAGTCGCGGCTGGGACCGGGGAGCTGTTTTTT.

The CDR3 bases are TGTGCCAGCAGTAACAGGGACGGCGAGCAGTACTTC. Translation: CASSNRDGEQYF. The gene calls are TRBV12-3 or TRBV12-4 and TRBJ2-7, with D possibly being TRBD1 (6 bases). CDR3 length: 12 amino acids. The V end lost 5 bases, the J end lost 6 bases, and 11 bases lay between the germline ends.

This chain joins TRBV28 and TRBJ1-1, with D maybe TRBD1 (5 bases). CDR1 MDHEN and CDR2 SYDVKM come from the germline V gene. V was trimmed by 5 bases and J by 6 bases, leaving 16 bases between them. CDR3 length: 14 amino acids. For the CDR3, the DNA is TGTGCCAGCAGTGTGGGACCTCGCGGCGCTGAAGCTTTCTTT. As protein: CASSVGPRGAEAFF. Looking up the rest from reference TRBV28 and TRBJ1-1 gives the full variable domain: DVKVTQSSRYLVKRTGEKVFLECVQDMDHENMFWYRQDPGLGLRLIYFSYDVKMKEKGDIPEGYSVSREKKERFSLILESASTNQTSMYLCASSVGPRGAEAFFGQGTRLTVV.

CDR3 loop: CASSRTGTGSSYEQYF. In DNA form, the CDR3 reads TGTGCCAGCAGTAGGACCGGGACAGGGAGCTCCTACGAGCAGTACTTC. The J gene is TRBJ2-7, the V gene TRBV27; 9 nucleotides line up with TRBD1. The CDR3 totals 16 residues. Germline trimming cut 5 bases from V and 0 bases from J; bases unmatched to any gene: 8. From germline, CDR1 is MNHEY and CDR2 SMNVEV (reference sequence).